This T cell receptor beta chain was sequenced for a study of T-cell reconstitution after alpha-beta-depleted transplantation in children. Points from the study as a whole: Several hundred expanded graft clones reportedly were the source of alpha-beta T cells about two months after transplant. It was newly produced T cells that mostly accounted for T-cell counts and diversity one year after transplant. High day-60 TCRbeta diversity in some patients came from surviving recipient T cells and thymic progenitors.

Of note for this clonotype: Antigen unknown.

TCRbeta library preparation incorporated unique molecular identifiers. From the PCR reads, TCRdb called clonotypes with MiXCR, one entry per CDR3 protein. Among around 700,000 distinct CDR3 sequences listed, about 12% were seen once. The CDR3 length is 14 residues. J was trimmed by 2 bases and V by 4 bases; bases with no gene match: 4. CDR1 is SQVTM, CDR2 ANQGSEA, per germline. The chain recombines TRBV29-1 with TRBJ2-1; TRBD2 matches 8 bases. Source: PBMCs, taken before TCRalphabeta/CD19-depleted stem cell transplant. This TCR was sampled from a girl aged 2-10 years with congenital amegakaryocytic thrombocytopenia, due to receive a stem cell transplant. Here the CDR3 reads CSVVREGTYNEQFF. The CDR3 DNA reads TGCAGCGTTGTACGGGAGGGCACCTACAATGAGCAGTTCTTC.